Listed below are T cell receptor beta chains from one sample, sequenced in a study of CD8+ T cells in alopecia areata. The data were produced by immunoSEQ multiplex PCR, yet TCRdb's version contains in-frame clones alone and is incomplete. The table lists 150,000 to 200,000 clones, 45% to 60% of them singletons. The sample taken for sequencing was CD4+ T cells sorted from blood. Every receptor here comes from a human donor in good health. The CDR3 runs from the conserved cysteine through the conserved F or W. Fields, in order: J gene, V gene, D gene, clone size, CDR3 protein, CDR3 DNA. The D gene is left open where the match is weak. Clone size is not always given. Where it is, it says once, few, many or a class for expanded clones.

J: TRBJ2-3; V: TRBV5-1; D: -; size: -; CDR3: CASSLATTSTDTQYF; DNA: TGCGCCAGCAGCTTGGCGACTACCAGCACAGATACGCAGTATTTT
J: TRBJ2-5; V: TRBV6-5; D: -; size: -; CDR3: CAISEQETQYF; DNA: TGTGCCATCAGTGAACAGGAGACCCAGTACTTC
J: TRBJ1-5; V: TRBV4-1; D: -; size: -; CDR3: CASSQEGRAWPQPQHF; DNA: TGCGCCAGCAGCCAAGAAGGCAGGGCCTGGCCTCAGCCCCAGCATTTT
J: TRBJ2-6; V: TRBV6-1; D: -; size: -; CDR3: CASSEARANVLTF; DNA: TGTGCCAGCAGTGAAGCGCGGGCCAACGTCCTGACTTTC
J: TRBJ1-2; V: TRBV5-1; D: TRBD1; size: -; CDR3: CASSTDGQGAYGYTF; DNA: TGCGCCAGCAGCACGGACGGACAGGGGGCCTATGGCTACACCTTC
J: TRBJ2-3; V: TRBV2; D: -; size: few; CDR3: CASSARTVDTQYF; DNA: TGTGCCAGCAGTGCCCGGACAGTAGATACGCAGTATTTT
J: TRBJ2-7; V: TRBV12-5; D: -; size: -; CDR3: CASGLESLRRQYF; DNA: TGTGCTAGTGGTTTGGAATCGCTCCGAAGGCAGTACTTC
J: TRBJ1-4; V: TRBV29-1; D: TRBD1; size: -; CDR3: CSATGGGEKLFF; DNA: TGCAGCGCAACAGGGGGAGGAGAAAAACTGTTTTTT
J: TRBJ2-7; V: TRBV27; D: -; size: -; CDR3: CASSSMSPYEQYF; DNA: TGTGCCAGCAGTAGCATGTCTCCCTACGAGCAGTACTTC
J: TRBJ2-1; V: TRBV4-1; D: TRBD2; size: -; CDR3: CASSRGTSGSLGDNEQFF; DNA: TGCGCCAGCAGCCGCGGGACTAGCGGGTCGCTAGGGGACAATGAGCAGTTCTTC
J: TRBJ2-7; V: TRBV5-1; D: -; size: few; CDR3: CASSLALSVSYEQYF; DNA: TGCGCCAGCAGCTTGGCCTTGTCAGTTTCCTACGAGCAGTACTTC
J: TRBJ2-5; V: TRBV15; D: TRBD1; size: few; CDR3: CATSRDTGGAETQYF; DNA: TGTGCCACCAGCAGAGACACAGGGGGCGCGGAGACCCAGTACTTC
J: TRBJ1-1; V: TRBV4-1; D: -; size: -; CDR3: CASSQENREAFF; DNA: TGCGCCAGCAGCCAAGAAAACAGAGAAGCTTTCTTT
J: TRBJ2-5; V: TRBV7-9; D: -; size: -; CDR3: CASSRGSGRETQYF; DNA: TGTGCCAGCAGCCGAGGATCAGGACGGGAGACCCAGTACTTC
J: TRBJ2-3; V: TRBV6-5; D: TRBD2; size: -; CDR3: CASRLAGTDTQYF; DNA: TGTGCCAGCAGGCTAGCGGGGACAGATACGCAGTATTTT
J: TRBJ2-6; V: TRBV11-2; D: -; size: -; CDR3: CASSLGRNSGANVLTF; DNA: TGTGCCAGCAGCTTAGGTCGAAACTCTGGGGCCAACGTCCTGACTTTC
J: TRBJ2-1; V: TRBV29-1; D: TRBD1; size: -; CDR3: CSVDPKAGGSYNEQFF; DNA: TGCAGCGTTGACCCCAAGGCAGGGGGCTCCTACAATGAGCAGTTCTTC
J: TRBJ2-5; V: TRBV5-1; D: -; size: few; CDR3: CASGDGPQETQYF; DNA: TGCGCCAGCGGGGACGGTCCCCAAGAGACCCAGTACTTC
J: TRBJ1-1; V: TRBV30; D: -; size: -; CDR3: CACTNGLYTEAFF; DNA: TGTGCCTGCACCAATGGATTGTACACTGAAGCTTTCTTT
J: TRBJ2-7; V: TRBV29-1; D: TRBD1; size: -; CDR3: CSVGNRGTSAEQYF; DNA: TGCAGCGTGGGAAACAGGGGAACGTCGGCGGAGCAGTACTTC
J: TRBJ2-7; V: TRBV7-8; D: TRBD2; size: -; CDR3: CASSPRWRELYEQYF; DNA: TGTGCCAGCAGCCCCCGCTGGCGGGAGCTGTACGAGCAGTACTTC
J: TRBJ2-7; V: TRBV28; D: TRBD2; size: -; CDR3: CASMSGTIYEQYF; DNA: TGTGCCAGCATGTCGGGGACTATCTACGAGCAGTACTTC
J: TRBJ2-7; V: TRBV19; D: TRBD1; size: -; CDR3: CASSTDRGSYEQYF; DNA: TGTGCCAGTAGTACCGACAGGGGCTCCTACGAGCAGTACTTC
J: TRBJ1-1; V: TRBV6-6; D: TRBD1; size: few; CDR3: CASSWDRAGAFF; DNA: TGTGCCAGCAGTTGGGACAGGGCTGGAGCTTTCTTT
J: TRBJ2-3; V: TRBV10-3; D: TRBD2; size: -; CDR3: CAISERKPSGGSDTQYF; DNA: TGTGCCATCAGTGAGCGTAAACCTAGCGGGGGATCAGATACGCAGTATTTT
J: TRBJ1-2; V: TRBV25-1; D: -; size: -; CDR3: CASRTGFSTGTNGYTF; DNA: TGTGCCAGCAGGACCGGATTCTCCACAGGCACTAATGGCTACACCTTC
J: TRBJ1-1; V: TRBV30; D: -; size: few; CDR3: CAWTQGNTEAFF; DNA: TGTGCCTGGACTCAGGGGAACACTGAAGCTTTCTTT
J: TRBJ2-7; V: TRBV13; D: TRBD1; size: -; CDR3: CASSLDMRTGRNEQYF; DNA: TGTGCCAGCAGCTTGGACATGCGGACAGGGCGGAACGAGCAGTACTTC
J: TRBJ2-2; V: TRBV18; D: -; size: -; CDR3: CASSPPSGNTGELFF; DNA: TGTGCCAGCTCACCACCTTCAGGGAACACCGGGGAGCTGTTTTTT
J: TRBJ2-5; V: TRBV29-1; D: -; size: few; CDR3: CSVPQGSWGETQYF; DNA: TGCAGCGTACCCCAAGGGTCGTGGGGAGAGACCCAGTACTTC
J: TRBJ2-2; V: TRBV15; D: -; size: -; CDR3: CATGLSSGATGELFF; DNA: TGTGCCACTGGCTTATCATCTGGGGCTACCGGGGAGCTGTTTTTT
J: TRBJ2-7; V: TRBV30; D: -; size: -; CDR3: CAWSSGSEQYF; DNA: TGTGCCTGGAGTTCCGGGTCCGAGCAGTACTTC
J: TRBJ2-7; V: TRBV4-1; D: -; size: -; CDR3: CASSQGSGTSYEQYF; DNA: TGCGCCAGCAGCCAAGGATCCGGGACCTCCTACGAGCAGTACTTC
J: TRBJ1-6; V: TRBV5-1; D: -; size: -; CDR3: CASSQAGGQTLHF; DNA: TGCGCCAGCAGCCAAGCCGGAGGGCAGACCCTCCACTTT
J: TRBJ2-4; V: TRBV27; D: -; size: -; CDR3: CASSLLVSGIAKNIQYF; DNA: TGTGCCAGCAGTTTGTTGGTTAGCGGTATAGCCAAAAACATTCAGTACTTC
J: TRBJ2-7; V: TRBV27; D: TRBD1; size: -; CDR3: CASSLAPGQSYEQYF; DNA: TGTGCCAGCAGTTTGGCCCCGGGACAGAGCTACGAGCAGTACTTC
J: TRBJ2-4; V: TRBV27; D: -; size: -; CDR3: CASSGLGPAKNIQYF; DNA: TGTGCCAGCAGTGGATTGGGACCAGCCAAAAACATTCAGTACTTC
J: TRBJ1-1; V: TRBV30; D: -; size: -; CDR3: CAWTPGVYTEAFF; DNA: TGTGCCTGGACTCCGGGAGTTTACACTGAAGCTTTCTTT
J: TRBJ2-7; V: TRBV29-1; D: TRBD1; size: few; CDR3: CSVRTGTYEQYF; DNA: TGCAGCGTGAGGACAGGCACCTACGAGCAGTACTTC
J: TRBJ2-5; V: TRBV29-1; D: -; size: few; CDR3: CSATVVRYQETQYF; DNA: TGCAGCGCGACCGTGGTTCGGTACCAAGAGACCCAGTACTTC
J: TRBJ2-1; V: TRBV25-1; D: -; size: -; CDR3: CASSVLHEQFF; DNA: TGTGCCAGCAGTGTTCTCCATGAGCAGTTCTTC
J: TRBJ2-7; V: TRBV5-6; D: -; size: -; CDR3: CASSSTVAYEQYF; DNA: TGTGCCAGCAGCTCGACGGTTGCCTACGAGCAGTACTTC
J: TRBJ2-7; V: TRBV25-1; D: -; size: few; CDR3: CASSEGVADPYEQYF; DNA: TGTGCCAGCAGTGAAGGGGTAGCAGATCCCTACGAGCAGTACTTC
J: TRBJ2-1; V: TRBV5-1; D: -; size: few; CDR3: CASSLVGEPYNEQFF; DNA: TGCGCCAGCAGCTTGGTGGGGGAGCCCTACAATGAGCAGTTCTTC
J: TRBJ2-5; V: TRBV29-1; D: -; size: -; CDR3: CSVALSKGTQYF; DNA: TGCAGCGTTGCCTTGTCCAAGGGGACCCAGTACTTC
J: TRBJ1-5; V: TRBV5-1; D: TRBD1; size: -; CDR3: CASSRTGGNQPQHF; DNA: TGCGCCAGCAGCCGGACAGGGGGCAATCAGCCCCAGCATTTT
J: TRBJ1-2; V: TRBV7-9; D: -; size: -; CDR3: CASSPSVSLEGYTF; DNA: TGTGCCAGCAGCCCTAGTGTAAGTCTAGAGGGCTACACCTTC
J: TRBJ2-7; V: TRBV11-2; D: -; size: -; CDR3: CASSSLMRDLVWQYF; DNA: TGTGCCAGCAGCTCGCTTATGAGGGACCTCGTTTGGCAGTACTTC
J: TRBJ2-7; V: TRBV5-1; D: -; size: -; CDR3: CASRGVSGTHSSYEQYF; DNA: TGCGCCAGCAGAGGAGTATCCGGGACCCATAGCTCCTACGAGCAGTACTTC
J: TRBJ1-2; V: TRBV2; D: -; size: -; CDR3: CALSGGYTF; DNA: TGTGCCTTATCCGGGGGCTACACCTTC
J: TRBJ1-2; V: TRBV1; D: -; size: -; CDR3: CTKPWLTCYGYTF; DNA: TGCACCAAACCGTGGCTGACGTGCTATGGCTACACCTTC
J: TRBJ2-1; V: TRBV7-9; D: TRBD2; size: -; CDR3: CASSPFGSGSNNEQFF; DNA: TGTGCCAGCAGCCCCTTTGGTAGCGGGTCTAACAATGAGCAGTTCTTC
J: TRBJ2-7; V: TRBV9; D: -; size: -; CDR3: CASSVGPGDEQYF; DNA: TGTGCCAGCAGCGTAGGACCGGGCGACGAGCAGTACTTC
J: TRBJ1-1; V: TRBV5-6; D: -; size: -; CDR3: CASSLAGGEAFF; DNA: TGTGCCAGCAGCTTAGCTGGGGGTGAAGCTTTCTTT
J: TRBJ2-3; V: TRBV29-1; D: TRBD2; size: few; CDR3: CSVGLAGGTDTQYF; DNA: TGCAGCGTAGGTTTGGCGGGAGGGACAGATACGCAGTATTTT
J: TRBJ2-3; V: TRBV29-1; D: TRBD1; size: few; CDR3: CSGGQDTDTQYF; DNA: TGCAGCGGTGGACAGGACACAGATACGCAGTATTTT
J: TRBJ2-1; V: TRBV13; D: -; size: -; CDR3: CASSLLRTAPGPSDEQFF; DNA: TGTGCCAGCAGCCTTCTACGGACAGCTCCCGGGCCAAGCGATGAGCAGTTCTTC
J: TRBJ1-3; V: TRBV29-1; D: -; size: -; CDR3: CSVREGPRESIYF; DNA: TGCAGCGTCCGTGAGGGACCGAGAGAGTCCATATATTTT
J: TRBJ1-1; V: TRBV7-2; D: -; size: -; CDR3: CASSSGQLNTEAFF; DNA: TGTGCCAGCAGCTCAGGACAGTTGAACACTGAAGCTTTCTTT